This T cell receptor beta chain was recorded in a study of control samples from healthy donors and cancer patients. In germline, CDR1 is SEHNR, CDR2 FQNEAQ (reference sequence). The CDR3 has 12 amino acids. V trimming: 6 bases; J trimming: 4 bases; junction bases outside the gene matches: 3. The method was immunoSEQ multiplex PCR; TCRdb's version includes in-frame clones alone and lacks a portion of them. The data show about 120,000 clones, about 91% seen once. The source material was blood. This clonotype was obtained from a man aged 35 to 55 in good health. This chain uses TRBV7-9 with TRBJ2-7, with 7 bases matching TRBD2. CDR3 amino acids: CASSPGGYEQYF. CDR3 sequence (DNA): TGTGCCAGCAGTCCCGGGGGGTACGAGCAGTACTTC.